The T cell receptor beta chain under discussion was sequenced for a study of regulatory T cells in long-lasting Graves disease. Study findings and constraints: TRBV28 was favored in persistent disease, as were TRBJ1-2 and TRBJ2-5.

Both iRepertoire HTBI primers and Arm-PCR of CDR3 regions were used to build the TCR beta libraries. In TCRdb, the multiplex PCR reads were re-called with MiXCR into one record per CDR3 protein. This sample has fewer than 650,000 distinct CDR3 sequences; 15% to 20% occur once, and the top ten carry more than 10%. Noted time point: newly diagnosed GD, antithyroid drugs for less than 3 months. RNA from PBMCs was the source of the TCR library. The V end lost 4 bases, the J end lost 3 bases, and 13 bases lay between the germline ends. This CDR3 is built from 14 residues. Germline loops: CDR1 SEHNR, CDR2 FQNEAQ (reference sequence). The table lists this clonotype with many counts. The antigen remains undetermined. The same data also went into a second study, on T cells in Graves' hyperthyroidism and ophthalmopathy. From that report: Carried out on the TCR CDR3, a first-round RT-PCR used the HTBI primer set.

This clonotype was sampled from a man younger than 30 with Graves disease. J is TRBJ2-7 and V is TRBV7-9; TRBD2 is a possible D gene (5 bases). This sample comprised peripheral blood mononuclear cells (PBMCs), obtained at new diagnosis, from a patient treated with antithyroid drugs. CDR3 residues: CASSSPRTYYEQYF. CDR3 in DNA: TGTGCCAGCAGCTCCCCCAGGACTTACTACGAGCAGTACTTC.